This T cell receptor beta chain is drawn from a study of cytomegalovirus exposure and HLA in healthy donors. On the study more broadly: Across some 400 genotyped donors, approximately 80% landed in the Caucasian-associated ancestry cluster.

Trimming cost V 7 bases and J 1 base; bases outside gene matches: 5. CDR1 and CDR2 (germline): MGHDK, SYGVNS. The CDR3 sequence is 14 residues long. The study ran its PCR with 60 Vbeta and 13 Jbeta primers. Sequenced by immunoSEQ multiplex PCR; TCRdb stores in-frame clones only, minus some. The sample's table shows over 75,000 clones. Donors had nominal health at sampling but likely had unrecorded immune exposures. The source material was PBMCs. The chain uses TRBV25-1 and TRBJ1-1, with TRBD1 matching over 8 bases. This TCR came from a man aged 50-59 years in good health and CMV-seronegative. CDR3 in DNA: TGTGCCAGCAAAACCGGGACAGGGAACACTGAAGCTTTCTTT. This translates into CASKTGTGNTEAFF.